This TCR beta chain was identified during a study of CD8+ T cells in alopecia areata (dated by TCRdb to the late 2010s). General notes on the study: Treated patients were enrolled in an open-label pilot trial of oral tofacitinib at 5 to 10 mg twice daily for moderate-to-severe alopecia areata. Patients received tofacitinib for 6 to 18 months and were then followed off drug for 6 months to check for delayed response and recurrence. For the treated patients, the SALT score, which quantifies what percentage of scalp surface area is affected, served as the measure of disease severity. High-throughput TCRbeta sequencing was used to examine T cell clonal expansion in alopecia areata in both the C3H/HeJ mouse model and human patients. On the human side, TCRbeta sequencing was run on scalp tissue and on sorted CD4+ and CD8+ peripheral blood T cells from healthy controls and from alopecia areata patients with either patchy or totalis/universalis disease. Biopsies were taken from tofacitinib-treated patients at baseline and at 4 and 24 weeks of treatment, and a later scalp biopsy was taken in several of the tofacitinib-treated patients. Scalp clonality was compared among normal scalp (n=4), patchy alopecia areata scalp (n=8), and alopecia totalis/universalis scalp (n=8). RNA was extracted with the PAXgene miRNA kit for fixed scalp, the miRNeasy kit for PBMCs, and the RNeasy kit for mouse skin. Amplification of TCRbeta CDR3 regions was done by immunoSEQ multiplex PCR using 35 Vbeta forward primers and 13 Jbeta reverse primers.

The CDR3 covers 14 residues, taking in both the cysteine and the phenylalanine. The read is trimmed to its CDR3 DNA, 42 bases read in frame from base 1. The germline V gene encodes CDR1 MDHEN and CDR2 SYDVKM. Trimming takes 5 bases from V and 6 bases from J, and the germline ends sit 14 bases apart. Receptor libraries were prepared by the immunoSEQ multiplex PCR assay. RNA was extracted from all samples and reverse transcribed into cDNA, which served as template for TCR sequencing. First-strand cDNA was synthesized using SuperScript III with a 2:1 mix of oligo-dT and random hexamers. A synthetic immune receptor repertoire was used to measure amplification bias, and any remaining bias was corrected computationally. On the authors' methods: Raw reads were preprocessed to remove errors, and CDR3 was defined by IMGT conventions from the conserved cysteine to phenylalanine. To get clonality, Shannon entropy was normalized by log2 of the number of productive unique TCRs and the result was subtracted from 1. Whether scalp clones were CD4 or CD8 was inferred by matching scalp TCRbeta sequences against CD4 and CD8 repertoires sorted from blood. What TCRdb holds here is the immuneACCESS table cut down to in-frame rearrangements. Part of the clones is not present; checked against another copy, under half of the missing clones reflect an unresolved V gene, and the others are unexplained. V and J calls and clone size are copied from that table; D and trimming were computed from the DNA. This sample lists under 350,000 clones; 58% were detected once. The ten largest account for about 1.7% of the sample.

Notes on this clone: No cognate antigen has been identified for it. Base qualities are not recorded, but no much larger clone differs from it by a single base.

Study-level results and caveats: Tofacitinib significantly decreased scalp clonality and the number of expanded CD8+ clones among the top 100 scalp clones. Compared with mice, TCR sequences shared between patients were less clear, possibly partly because of HLA diversity across the patient population. The treated cohort was small, with a single nonresponder, so links between baseline CD8+ expansion and response need larger studies. During tofacitinib treatment, many expanded lesional clones remained in scalp and blood, and this persistence may partly explain relapse after treatment is stopped. Higher clonality and more expanded CD8+ clones were observed in lesional scalp than in normal scalp, particularly in alopecia totalis/universalis, a finding suggestive of antigenic drive. Unlike mouse skin, which is dominated by gammadelta T cells, normal human skin has resident alphabeta T cells that are also sequenced, and this complicates analysis of the scalp TCR repertoire.

In the paper's terms, the time point label means: roughly 24 weeks on oral tofacitinib. The treatment or condition label for this specimen denotes: oral pan-JAK inhibitor, 5-10 mg twice daily. From alopecia areata patients, peripheral blood was collected along with lesional scalp punch biopsies. PBMCs were isolated by density centrifugation and stained for CD3, CD4 and CD8, and CD4+ and CD8+ T cells were sorted on a FACSAria. This receptor was identified in a human donor with alopecia areata. The chain is encoded by TRBV28 joined to TRBJ2-1; TRBD1 is a possible D gene, resting on 6 matching bases. Source: CD4+ T cells sorted from blood, taken at week 24, from a patient treated with tofacitinib. The CDR3 amino acid sequence is: CASSGATGRNEQFF. In nucleotides, the sequence is TGTGCCAGCAGTGGTGCAACAGGGCGCAATGAGCAGTTCTTC. With the rest looked up from the reference TRBV28 and TRBJ2-1 genes rather than sequenced, the full variable domain is DVKVTQSSRYLVKRTGEKVFLECVQDMDHENMFWYRQDPGLGLRLIYFSYDVKMKEKGDIPEGYSVSREKKERFSLILESASTNQTSMYLCASSGATGRNEQFFGPGTRLTVL.